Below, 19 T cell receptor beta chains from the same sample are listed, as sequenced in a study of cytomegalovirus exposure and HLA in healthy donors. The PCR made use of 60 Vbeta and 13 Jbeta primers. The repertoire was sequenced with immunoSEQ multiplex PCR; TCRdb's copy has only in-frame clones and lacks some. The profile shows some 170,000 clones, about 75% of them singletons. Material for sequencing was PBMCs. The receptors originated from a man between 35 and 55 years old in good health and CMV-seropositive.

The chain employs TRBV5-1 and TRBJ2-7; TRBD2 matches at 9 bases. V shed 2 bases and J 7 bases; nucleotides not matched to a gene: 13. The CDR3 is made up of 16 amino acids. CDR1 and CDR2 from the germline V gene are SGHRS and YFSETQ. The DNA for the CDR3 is TGCGCCAGCAGCTTCGCCTCCTTAGCGGGAGTGTATGAGCAGTACTTC. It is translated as CASSFASLAGVYEQYF.

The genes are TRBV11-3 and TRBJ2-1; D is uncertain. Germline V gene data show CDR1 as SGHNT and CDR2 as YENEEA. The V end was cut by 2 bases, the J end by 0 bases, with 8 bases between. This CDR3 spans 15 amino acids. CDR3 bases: TGTGCCAGCAGCTTAAGCTTGAGCTCCTACAATGAGCAGTTCTTC. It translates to CASSLSLSSYNEQFF.

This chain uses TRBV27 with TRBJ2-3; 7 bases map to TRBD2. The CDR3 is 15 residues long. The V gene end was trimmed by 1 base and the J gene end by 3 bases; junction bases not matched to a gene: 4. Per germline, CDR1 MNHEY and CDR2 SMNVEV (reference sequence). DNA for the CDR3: TGTGCCAGCAGTTTATGGGGCGGGAGAACAGATACGCAGTATTTT. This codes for CASSLWGGRTDTQYF.

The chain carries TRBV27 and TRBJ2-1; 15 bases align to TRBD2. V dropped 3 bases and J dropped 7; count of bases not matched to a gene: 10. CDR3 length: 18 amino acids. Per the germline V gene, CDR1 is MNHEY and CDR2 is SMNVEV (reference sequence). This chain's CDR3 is CASSFNPGTSGRMNEQFF. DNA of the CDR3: TGTGCCAGCAGTTTTAACCCCGGGACTAGCGGGAGGATGAATGAGCAGTTCTTC.

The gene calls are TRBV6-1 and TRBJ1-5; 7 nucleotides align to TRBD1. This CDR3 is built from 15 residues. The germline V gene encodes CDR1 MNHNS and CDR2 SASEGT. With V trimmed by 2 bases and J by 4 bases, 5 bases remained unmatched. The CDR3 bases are TGTGCCAGCAGTGAACACTCAGGGGGGAATCAGCCCCAGCATTTT. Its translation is CASSEHSGGNQPQHF.

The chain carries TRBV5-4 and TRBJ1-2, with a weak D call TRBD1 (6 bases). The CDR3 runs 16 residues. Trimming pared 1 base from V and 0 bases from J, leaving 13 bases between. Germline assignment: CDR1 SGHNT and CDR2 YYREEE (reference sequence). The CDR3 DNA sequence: TGTGCCAGCAGCTTGATCCCGGGACAAACTAACTATGGCTACACCTTC. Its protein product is CASSLIPGQTNYGYTF.

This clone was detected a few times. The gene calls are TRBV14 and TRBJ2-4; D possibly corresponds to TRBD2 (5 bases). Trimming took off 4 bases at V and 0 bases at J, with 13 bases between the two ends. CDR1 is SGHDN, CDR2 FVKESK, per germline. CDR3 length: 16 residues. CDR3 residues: CASSPGGGLAKNIQYF. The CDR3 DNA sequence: TGTGCCAGCAGCCCTGGCGGAGGTTTAGCCAAAAACATTCAGTACTTC.

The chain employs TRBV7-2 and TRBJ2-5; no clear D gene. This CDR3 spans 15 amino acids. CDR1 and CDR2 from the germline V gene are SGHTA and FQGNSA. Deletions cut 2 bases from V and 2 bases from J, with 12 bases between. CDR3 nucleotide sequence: TGTGCCAGCAGCTTACTTGCGAACCCTCAAGAGACCCAGTACTTC. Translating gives CASSLLANPQETQYF.

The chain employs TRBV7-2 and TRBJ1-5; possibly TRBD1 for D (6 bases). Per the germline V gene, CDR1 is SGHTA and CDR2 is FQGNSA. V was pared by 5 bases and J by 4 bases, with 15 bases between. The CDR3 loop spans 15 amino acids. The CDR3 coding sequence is TGTGCCAGCAGCCCCGACAGGTTAGGGAATCAGCCCCAGCATTTT. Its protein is CASSPDRLGNQPQHF.

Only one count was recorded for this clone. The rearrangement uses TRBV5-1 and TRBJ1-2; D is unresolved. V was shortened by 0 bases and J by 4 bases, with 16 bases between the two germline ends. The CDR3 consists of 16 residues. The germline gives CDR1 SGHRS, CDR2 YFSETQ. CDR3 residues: CASSLEGGRSIYGYTF. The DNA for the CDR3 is TGCGCCAGCAGCTTGGAAGGCGGGCGGTCGATCTATGGCTACACCTTC.

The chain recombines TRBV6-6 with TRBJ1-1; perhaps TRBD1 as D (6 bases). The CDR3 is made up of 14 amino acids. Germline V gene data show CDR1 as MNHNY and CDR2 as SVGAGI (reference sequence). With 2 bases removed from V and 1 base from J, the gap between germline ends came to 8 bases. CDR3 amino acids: CASSYQGKNTEAFF. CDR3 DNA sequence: TGTGCCAGCAGTTACCAGGGGAAGAACACTGAAGCTTTCTTT.

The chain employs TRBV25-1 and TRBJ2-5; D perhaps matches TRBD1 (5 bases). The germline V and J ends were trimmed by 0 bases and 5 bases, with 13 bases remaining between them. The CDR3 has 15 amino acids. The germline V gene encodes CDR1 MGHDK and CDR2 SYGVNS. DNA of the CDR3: TGTGCCAGCAGTGAATACAGGGCCGGGTGGGAGACCCAGTACTTC. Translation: CASSEYRAGWETQYF.

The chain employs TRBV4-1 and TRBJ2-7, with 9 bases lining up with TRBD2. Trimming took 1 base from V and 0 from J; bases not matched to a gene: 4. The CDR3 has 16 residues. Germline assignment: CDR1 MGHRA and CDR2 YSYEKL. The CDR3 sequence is CASSQAQTSGSYEQYF. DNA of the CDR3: TGCGCCAGCAGCCAAGCCCAGACTAGCGGCTCCTACGAGCAGTACTTC.

The CDR3 loop reads CASSEAPGRATYEQYF. The CDR3, as DNA: TGTGCCAGCAGTGAAGCGCCGGGCAGGGCTACCTACGAGCAGTACTTC. This chain links TRBV2 with TRBJ2-7, with D maybe TRBD1 (5 bases). Germline V gives CDR1 SNHLY, CDR2 FYNNEI. The CDR3 loop spans 16 amino acids. V gave up 0 bases and J gave up 2 bases, with 14 bases separating them. The whole variable domain, remainder taken from reference TRBV2 and TRBJ2-7, is EPEVTQTPSHQVTQMGQEVILRCVPISNHLYFYWYRQILGQKVEFLVSFYNNEISEKSEIFDDQFSVERPDGSNFTLKIRSTKLEDSAMYFCASSEAPGRATYEQYFGPGTRLTVT.

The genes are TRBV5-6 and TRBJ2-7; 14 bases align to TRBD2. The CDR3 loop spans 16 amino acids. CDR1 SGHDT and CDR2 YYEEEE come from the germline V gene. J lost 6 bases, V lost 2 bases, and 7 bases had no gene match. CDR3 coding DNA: TGTGCCAGCAGCTTATTGCGGACTAGCGGGAGGCCCGAGCAGTACTTC. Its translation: CASSLLRTSGRPEQYF.

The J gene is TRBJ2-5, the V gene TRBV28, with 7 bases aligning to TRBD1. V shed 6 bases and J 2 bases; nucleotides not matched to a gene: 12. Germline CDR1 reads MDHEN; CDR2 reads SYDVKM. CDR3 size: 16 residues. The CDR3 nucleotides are TGTGCCAGCAGCCCTTCTAGGGTCAGGGGGCAAGAGACCCAGTACTTC. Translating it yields CASSPSRVRGQETQYF.

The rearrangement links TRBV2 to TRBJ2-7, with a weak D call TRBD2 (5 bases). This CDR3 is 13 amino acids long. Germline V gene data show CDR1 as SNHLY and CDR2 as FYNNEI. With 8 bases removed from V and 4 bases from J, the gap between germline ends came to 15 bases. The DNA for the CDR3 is TGTGCCAGCGAGGGATTCGAATTGTACGAGCAGTACTTC. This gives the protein CASEGFELYEQYF.

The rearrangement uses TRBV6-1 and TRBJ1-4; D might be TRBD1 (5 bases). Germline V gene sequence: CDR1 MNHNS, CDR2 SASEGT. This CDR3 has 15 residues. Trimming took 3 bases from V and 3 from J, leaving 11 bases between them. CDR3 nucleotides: TGTGCCAGCAGTGAGGGGCTTTTGGCTAATGAAAAACTGTTTTTT. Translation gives CASSEGLLANEKLFF.

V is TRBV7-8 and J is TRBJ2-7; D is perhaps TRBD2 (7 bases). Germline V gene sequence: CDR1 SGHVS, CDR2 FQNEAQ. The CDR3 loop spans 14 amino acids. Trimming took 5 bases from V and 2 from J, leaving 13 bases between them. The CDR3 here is CASSRGGDTYEQYF. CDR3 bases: TGTGCCAGCAGCAGAGGGGGGGACACCTACGAGCAGTACTTC. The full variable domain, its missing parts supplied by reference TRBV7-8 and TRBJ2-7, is GAGVSQSPRYKVAKRGQDVALRCDPISGHVSLFWYQQALGQGPEFLTYFQNEAQLDKSGLPSDRFFAERPEGSVSTLKIQRTQQEDSAVYLCASSRGGDTYEQYFGPGTRLTVT.